These 32 T cell receptor beta chains came from one sample sequenced in a study of control samples from healthy donors and cancer patients. Measured with immunoSEQ multiplex PCR; TCRdb has only the in-frame clones, and not every one. The sample yields some 180,000 clones, of which the top ten take up roughly 2.2%. Source material: blood. These receptors originate from a young woman in good health.

This rearrangement joins TRBV27 to TRBJ2-7; the D gene is possibly TRBD1 (6 bases). Trimming shortened V by 0 bases and J by 2 bases, and 11 bases separated the two germline ends. CDR1 and CDR2 (germline): MNHEY, SMNVEV (reference sequence). CDR3 length: 15 residues. The CDR3 spells CASSLSGALTYEQYF. CDR3 DNA sequence: TGTGCCAGCAGTTTATCGGGGGCTCTAACCTACGAGCAGTACTTC.

The chain combines TRBV7-9 with TRBJ1-3; 10 positions agree with TRBD1. Germline lookup yields CDR1 SEHNR and CDR2 FQNEAQ (reference sequence). With V trimmed by 5 bases and J by 2 bases, 12 bases remained unmatched. CDR3 size: 18 residues. This CDR3 reads CASSPFLGQGSTGNTIYF. For the CDR3, the DNA is TGTGCCAGCAGCCCTTTTCTGGGACAGGGGTCGACTGGAAACACCATATATTTT.

The chain couples TRBV4-1 to TRBJ1-1, with a tentative D call TRBD1 (6 bases). Trimming stripped 0 bases from V and 7 bases from J, with 15 bases between. There are 15 residues in the CDR3. Germline assignment: CDR1 MGHRA and CDR2 YSYEKL. The CDR3: CASSQDLQGRNEAFF. The CDR3 region has the DNA TGCGCCAGCAGCCAAGATCTGCAGGGGCGAAATGAAGCTTTCTTT.

The V gene is TRBV25-1, the J gene TRBJ1-2; D is undetermined. The CDR3 totals 15 residues. V shed 5 bases and J shed 4 bases, with 17 bases lying between them. Germline assignment: CDR1 MGHDK and CDR2 SYGVNS. CDR3 protein: CASSQTVTGSYGYTF. CDR3 nucleotide sequence: TGTGCCAGCAGTCAGACCGTTACGGGCAGCTATGGCTACACCTTC.

V gene TRBV11-2 combines with J gene TRBJ1-5; tentatively, D is TRBD1 (6 bases). The V end was cut by 3 bases, the J end by 2 bases, with 11 bases between. The CDR3 spans 15 residues. Germline V lookup: CDR1 SGHAT, CDR2 FQNNGV. CDR3 nucleotides: TGTGCCAGCAGCTTTACGTCAGGGGGCAATCAGCCCCAGCATTTT. It encodes CASSFTSGGNQPQHF.

The chain couples TRBV7-2 to TRBJ2-7; D ambiguous. Germline V lookup: CDR1 SGHTA, CDR2 FQGNSA. V was trimmed by 2 bases and J by 1 base, leaving 6 bases between them. The CDR3 totals 13 residues. The CDR3 DNA follows: TGTGCCAGCAGCTTATCCAGGTCCTACGAGCAGTACTTC. Protein: CASSLSRSYEQYF.

This sequence joins TRBV5-6 and TRBJ2-2; no clear D gene. The CDR3 is 14 residues long. In germline, CDR1 is SGHDT, CDR2 YYEEEE. The V gene lost 0 bases and the J gene lost 8 bases, with 11 bases spanning the gap. CDR3 protein: CASSLANFGGELFF. The CDR3 nucleotides are TGTGCCAGCAGCTTGGCCAACTTTGGAGGGGAGCTGTTTTTT.

V is TRBV7-9 and J is TRBJ1-2; TRBD1 might be the D (5 bases). V lost 4 bases to trimming and J lost 5 bases, with 20 bases between them. The germline gives CDR1 SEHNR, CDR2 FQNEAQ (reference sequence). There are 16 residues in the CDR3. The CDR3 nucleotides read TGTGCCAGCAGCTCCGTTGACAGCCTTTACTTGTATGGCTACACCTTC. Translation: CASSSVDSLYLYGYTF.

The chain joins TRBV6-5 to TRBJ2-2; D might be TRBD1 (5 bases). Germline V gene data show CDR1 as MNHEY and CDR2 as SVGAGI. The length of the CDR3 is 12 residues. V gave up 7 bases and J gave up 8 bases, with 11 bases separating them. In DNA, the CDR3 is TGTGCCAGCACAAGGGGCGGAGGGGAGCTGTTTTTT. Amino acids: CASTRGGGELFF.

Comment on this clone: At the DNA level, this CDR3 is encoded by other sequences in the same sample as well. V is TRBV7-9 and J is TRBJ1-2; no firm D call. CDR3 length equals 10 residues. V gave up 3 bases and J gave up 6 bases, with 2 bases separating them. Germline CDR1 reads SEHNR; CDR2 reads FQNEAQ (reference sequence). For the CDR3, the DNA is TGTGCCAGCAGCTTGGATGGCTACACCTTC. Amino acids: CASSLDGYTF.

This rearrangement joins TRBV7-3 to TRBJ2-2; unclear D gene. Trimming took off 6 bases at V and 6 bases at J, with 8 bases between the two ends. This CDR3 is built from 12 residues. CDR1 SGHTA and CDR2 FQGTGA come from the germline V gene. The DNA for the CDR3 is TGTGCCAGCAGTAAAGGGCCCGGGGAGCTGTTTTTT. The encoded protein is CASSKGPGELFF. The complete variable domain, with remaining parts taken from reference TRBV7-3 and TRBJ2-2, reads GAGVSQTPSNKVTEKGKYVELRCDPISGHTALYWYRQSLGQGPEFLIYFQGTGAADDSGLPNDRFFAVRPEGSVSTLKIQRTERGDSAVYLCASSKGPGELFFGEGSRLTVL.

V usage is TRBV7-9 and J usage is TRBJ1-6, with 9 bases matching TRBD1. The germline gives CDR1 SEHNR, CDR2 FQNEAQ (reference sequence). The CDR3 has 15 residues. The J segment lost 7 bases and the V segment lost 5 bases, leaving 6 bases of the junction unmatched. In nucleotides, the CDR3 is TGTGCCAGCAGCATCCCCGGACAGGGGAATTCACCCCTCCACTTT. As protein: CASSIPGQGNSPLHF.

V usage is TRBV28 and J usage is TRBJ1-4; 10 bases fit TRBD1. V gave up 5 bases and J gave up 10 bases; unmatched junction bases: 7. The CDR3 is 14 residues long. Germline V lookup: CDR1 MDHEN, CDR2 SYDVKM. In DNA, the CDR3 is TGTGCCAGCAGTCCCGGGACAGGGGTGGCAAAACTGTTTTTT. Translation gives CASSPGTGVAKLFF.

The rearrangement uses TRBV19 and TRBJ2-1; 9 positions agree with TRBD2. The trim removed 3 bases at V and 6 bases at J, leaving 3 bases unmatched. Germline V gives CDR1 LNHDA, CDR2 SQIVND (reference sequence). The CDR3 is 14 residues long. The CDR3 sequence: CASSMGGGANEQFF. For the CDR3, the DNA is TGTGCCAGTAGTATGGGCGGGGGGGCCAATGAGCAGTTCTTC.

The gene calls are TRBV18 and TRBJ1-1, with TRBD1 matching 9 bases. CDR1 and CDR2 (germline): KGHSH, LQKENI. V lost 3 bases, J lost 0 bases, and 8 bases stayed unmatched. CDR3 length: 17 residues. The DNA of the CDR3 is TGTGCCAGCTCACCCCAGGGACAGGGCCCCATGAACACTGAAGCTTTCTTT. This codes for CASSPQGQGPMNTEAFF.

The genes are TRBV19 and TRBJ1-5, with TRBD1 matching over 8 bases. CDR3 size: 19 residues. CDR1 LNHDA and CDR2 SQIVND come from the germline V gene (reference sequence). The V gene end was trimmed by 5 bases and the J gene end by 0 bases; junction bases not matched to a gene: 15. The CDR3 spells CASSERTGPFIYSNQPQHF. CDR3 DNA: TGTGCCAGTAGTGAGAGGACAGGGCCTTTCATTTATAGCAATCAGCCCCAGCATTTT.

The gene calls are TRBV11-3 and TRBJ2-7; D perhaps matches TRBD2 (5 bases). The CDR3 runs to 13 residues. The V gene lost 3 bases and the J gene lost 1 base, with 7 bases spanning the gap. From germline, CDR1 is SGHNT and CDR2 YENEEA. CDR3 sequence reads: CASSFPGSYEQYF. The CDR3 DNA follows: TGTGCCAGCAGCTTCCCGGGATCCTACGAGCAGTACTTC.

The genes are TRBV15 and TRBJ2-5, with no clear D. The CDR3 runs 12 residues. Trimming removed 0 bases from V and 3 bases from J, with 2 bases in between. Germline V CDR1 and CDR2: LNHNV, YYDKDF (reference sequence). Here the CDR3 DNA reads TGTGCCACCAGCAGAGATGAAGAGACCCAGTACTTC. Translated: CATSRDEETQYF.

In DNA, the CDR3 is TGTGCCAGCAGCTTCGGGTATGAGCAGTTCTTC. As protein: CASSFGYEQFF. The rearrangement uses TRBV7-2 and TRBJ2-1; the D is unclear. The CDR3 length is 11 residues. Germline assignment: CDR1 SGHTA and CDR2 FQGNSA. Trimming took off 3 bases at V and 8 bases at J, with 5 bases between the two ends.

The chain employs TRBV4-3 and TRBJ2-1, with 13 bases fitting TRBD2. J was trimmed by 6 bases and V by 3 bases; bases with no gene match: 8. The CDR3 loop spans 17 amino acids. Germline-derived CDR1 and CDR2 are LGHNA and YSLEER. The CDR3 loop reads CASSHLTSGGAGNEQFF. The CDR3, as DNA: TGCGCCAGCAGCCATCTCACTAGCGGGGGGGCCGGCAATGAGCAGTTCTTC.

This rearrangement joins TRBV2 to TRBJ1-2; TRBD1 matches 7 bases. This CDR3 comprises 13 residues. V lost 6 bases, J lost 7 bases, and 8 bases stayed unmatched. Germline CDR1 and CDR2: SNHLY and FYNNEI. This CDR3 reads CASSQDRDLGYTF. CDR3 nucleotide sequence: TGTGCCAGCAGCCAAGACAGGGATCTTGGCTACACCTTC. Full variable domain (rest looked up from reference TRBV2 and TRBJ1-2): EPEVTQTPSHQVTQMGQEVILRCVPISNHLYFYWYRQILGQKVEFLVSFYNNEISEKSEIFDDQFSVERPDGSNFTLKIRSTKLEDSAMYFCASSQDRDLGYTFGSGTRLTVV.

The rearrangement links TRBV28 to TRBJ1-1; a weak D match, TRBD1 (6 bases). The germline V gene has CDR1 MDHEN and CDR2 SYDVKM. The CDR3 totals 14 residues. Trimming stripped 2 bases from V and 4 bases from J, with 11 bases between. The CDR3 loop reads CASSLGGLGTEAFF. The CDR3 nucleotides read TGTGCCAGCAGTTTAGGGGGGCTGGGCACTGAAGCTTTCTTT.

This chain joins TRBV14 and TRBJ1-5; maybe TRBD1 (5 bases). The CDR3 is 15 amino acids. The ends were cut back, 1 base at V and 5 bases at J, with 12 bases in the middle. CDR1 is SGHDN, CDR2 FVKESK, per germline. In DNA, the CDR3 is TGTGCCAGCAGCCAAGGTTGGGGGACTGATCAGCCCCAGCATTTT. It yields the protein CASSQGWGTDQPQHF.

The V call is TRBV10-3, the J call TRBJ1-5; 8 bases are shared with TRBD1. V lost 9 bases and J lost 2; bases outside the gene matches: 9. CDR3 length: 15 residues. Germline V gene data show CDR1 as ENHRY and CDR2 as SYGVKD. Written as DNA, the CDR3 is TGTGCCATTAGACAGGGGTTGGAGGGCAATCAGCCCCAGCATTTT. This sequence encodes CAIRQGLEGNQPQHF.

The chain employs TRBV4-1 and TRBJ1-6, with a tentative D call TRBD1 (6 bases). V was pared by 0 bases and J by 0 bases, with 12 bases between. Germline-derived CDR1 and CDR2 are MGHRA and YSYEKL. The CDR3 sequence is 18 residues long. DNA for the CDR3: TGCGCCAGCAGCCAAGATCAGGGGAGGGGCTCCTATAATTCACCCCTCCACTTT. This encodes CASSQDQGRGSYNSPLHF.

This chain uses TRBV2 with TRBJ2-2, with a possible D match to TRBD1 (6 bases). Germline CDR1 SNHLY, CDR2 FYNNEI. This CDR3 has 15 amino acids. Trimming took off 11 bases at V and 6 bases at J, with 22 bases between the two ends. CDR3 sequence: CAALGGISDAGELFF. CDR3 in DNA: TGTGCCGCGCTTGGGGGCATCAGTGACGCCGGGGAGCTGTTTTTT.

The chain joins TRBV7-2 to TRBJ1-4; no clear D gene. V lost 1 base and J lost 6, with 12 bases in between. The CDR3 spans 15 residues. The germline V gene encodes CDR1 SGHTA and CDR2 FQGNSA. The CDR3 loop reads CASSLVLGFDEKLFF. CDR3 in DNA: TGTGCCAGCAGCTTAGTTTTGGGGTTTGATGAAAAACTGTTTTTT.

The rearrangement uses TRBV24-1 and TRBJ2-1; 11 bases are shared with TRBD2. This CDR3 contains 17 residues. CDR1 and CDR2 (germline): KGHDR, SFDVKD. With 2 bases clipped from V and 5 bases from J, the junction kept 7 bases outside the gene matches. The DNA for the CDR3 is TGTGCCACCAGTGATTCCCCGACTAGCGGGGTTAACAATGAGCAGTTCTTC. Its translation is CATSDSPTSGVNNEQFF.

V and J are TRBV7-9 and TRBJ1-3; D perhaps matches TRBD1 (5 bases). The germline V gene encodes CDR1 SEHNR and CDR2 FQNEAQ (reference sequence). The CDR3 sequence is 15 residues long. With 0 bases removed from V and 1 base from J, the gap between germline ends came to 7 bases. As DNA, the CDR3 is TGTGCCAGCAGCTTAGCGAGGGGATCTGGAAACACCATATATTTT. It is translated as CASSLARGSGNTIYF.

The rearrangement links TRBV6-1 to TRBJ2-7; D possibly uses TRBD1 or TRBD2 (8 bases each). Between the trimmed V and J ends, which lost 1 base and 0 bases, there was a span of 13 bases. Germline V gene data show CDR1 as MNHNS and CDR2 as SASEGT. This CDR3 comprises 16 residues. The CDR3 reads CASSEDRGTSSYEQYF. CDR3 bases: TGTGCCAGCAGTGAAGACAGGGGGACTAGCTCCTACGAGCAGTACTTC.

In nucleotides, the CDR3 is TGCGCCAGCAGCTTGGTCTCAGGGGGAAGTGGAGATACGCAGTATTTT. Protein: CASSLVSGGSGDTQYF. V gene TRBV5-1 combines with J gene TRBJ2-3; 7 positions match TRBD1. The CDR3 totals 16 residues. V shed 0 bases, J shed 5 bases, and the junction held 9 bases outside the gene matches. Germline-derived CDR1 and CDR2 are SGHRS and YFSETQ.

V usage is TRBV12-3 or TRBV12-4 and J usage is TRBJ1-6; the D gene is possibly TRBD1 (6 bases). The CDR3 consists of 13 residues. V shed 9 bases and J shed 4 bases, with 10 bases lying between them. The CDR3 spells CARNRAYNSPLHF. CDR3 sequence (DNA): TGTGCCAGAAACAGGGCGTATAATTCACCCCTCCACTTT.